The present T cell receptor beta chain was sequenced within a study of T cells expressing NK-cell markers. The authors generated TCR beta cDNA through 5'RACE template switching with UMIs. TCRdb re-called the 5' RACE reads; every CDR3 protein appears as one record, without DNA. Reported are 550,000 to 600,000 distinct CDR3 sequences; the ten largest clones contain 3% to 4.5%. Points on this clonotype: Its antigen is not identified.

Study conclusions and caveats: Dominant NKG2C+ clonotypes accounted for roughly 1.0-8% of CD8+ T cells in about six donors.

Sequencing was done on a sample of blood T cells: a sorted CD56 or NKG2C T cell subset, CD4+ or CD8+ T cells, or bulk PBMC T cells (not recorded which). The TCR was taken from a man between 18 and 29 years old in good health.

CDR3 in amino acids: CASSLAVGPLEPQHF. The J gene is TRBJ1-5, the V gene TRBV5-5. CDR1 and CDR2 (germline): SGHKS, YYEKEE (reference sequence). The CDR3 spans 15 residues.